Listed below are T cell receptor beta chains from one sample, sequenced in a study of siplizumab effects on memory and regulatory T cells. The data were produced by immunoSEQ multiplex PCR, yet TCRdb's version contains in-frame clones alone and is incomplete. The data contain about 100,000 clones, around nine tenths of them singletons. What was sequenced was CD4+ T cells sorted from blood. These receptors came from a human donor in good health. Each CDR3 is given with its conserved first and last residue. Fields, in order: J gene, clone size, D gene, V gene, CDR3 protein, CDR3 DNA. D genes are given only for firm matches. Clone size appears in some rows only: once, few, many, or a class for an expanded clone.

TRBJ1-5,-,TRBD1,TRBV4-1,CASSKRTSGQGIGAQHF,TGCGCCAGCAGCAAACGGACGTCCGGACAGGGTATTGGGGCCCAGCATTTT
TRBJ1-2,-,-,TRBV19,CASSGWLIRPSFDGYTF,TGTGCCAGTAGTGGGTGGTTGATCCGGCCGTCGTTTGATGGCTACACCTTC
TRBJ1-1,-,TRBD1,TRBV19,CASSIQGVNTEAFF,TGTGCCAGTAGTATCCAGGGGGTGAACACTGAAGCTTTCTTT
TRBJ2-7,-,-,TRBV19,CASSIGQGASYEQYF,TGTGCCAGTAGTATCGGGCAAGGTGCCTCCTACGAGCAGTACTTC
TRBJ1-5,-,-,TRBV28,CASSLAGEAPGQPQHF,TGTGCCAGCAGTTTAGCAGGAGAGGCCCCGGGTCAGCCCCAGCATTTT
TRBJ2-7,-,TRBD2,TRBV28,CATSSPKLAGVGYEQYF,TGTGCCACGAGTTCCCCCAAACTAGCGGGAGTGGGCTACGAGCAGTACTTC
TRBJ1-2,-,-,TRBV11-2,CASSLGDHYGYTF,TGTGCCAGCAGCTTAGGGGATCACTATGGCTACACCTTC
TRBJ2-5,-,TRBD2,TRBV28,CASSLSTSGRETQYF,TGTGCCAGCAGTTTATCTACTAGCGGGAGAGAGACCCAGTACTTC
TRBJ1-1,few,TRBD1,TRBV29-1,CSVEHRQGGGTEAFF,TGCAGCGTTGAACACCGACAGGGGGGAGGTACTGAAGCTTTCTTT
TRBJ2-7,-,-,TRBV28,CASSLAVSGRSYEQYF,TGTGCCAGCAGTTTGGCGGTTTCGGGACGCTCCTACGAGCAGTACTTC
TRBJ2-2,-,-,TRBV14,CASSQANTGELFF,TGTGCCAGCAGCCAAGCGAACACCGGGGAGCTGTTTTTT
TRBJ1-1,-,-,TRBV18,CASSLHRETEAFF,TGTGCCAGCTCACTCCACAGGGAGACTGAAGCTTTCTTT
TRBJ2-5,-,TRBD1,TRBV27,CASSLSLRPGGQETQYF,TGTGCCAGCAGTTTATCATTGCGCCCAGGGGGCCAGGAGACCCAGTACTTC
TRBJ2-7,-,-,TRBV11-2,CASSLSQPYEQYF,TGTGCCAGCAGCTTATCACAGCCCTACGAGCAGTACTTC